The 15 T cell receptor beta chains reported below all come from one sample, sequenced in a study of PD-1 blockade in classical Hodgkin lymphoma. Every patient was affected by relapse after autologous stem cell transplantation, while exposure to brentuximab vedotin was not uniform. The data were produced by immunoSEQ multiplex PCR, yet TCRdb's version contains in-frame clones alone and is incomplete. The sample consists of roughly 150,000 clones, around four fifths of them appearing once. Specimen: peripheral blood mononuclear cells (PBMCs), collected before the second cycle of nivolumab. Receptors were obtained from a human donor with classical Hodgkin lymphoma.

CDR3 DNA: TGTGCCAGCAGTCGGGGACAGGGGGCAACCTACGAGCAGTACTTC. As protein: CASSRGQGATYEQYF. The gene calls are TRBV5-5 and TRBJ2-7; 12 bases agree with TRBD1. The CDR3 consists of 15 residues. From germline, CDR1 is SGHKS and CDR2 YYEKEE (reference sequence). With V trimmed by 5 bases and J by 2 bases, 5 bases remained unmatched. The variable domain in full, completed from reference TRBV5-5 and TRBJ2-7, reads DAGVTQSPTHLIKTRGQQVTLRCSPISGHKSVSWYQQVLGQGPQFIFQYYEKEERGRGNFPDRFSARQFPNYSSELNVNALLLGDSALYLCASSRGQGATYEQYFGPGTRLTVT.

The table lists this clone with a count of one. CDR3 protein: CASVLGLAGETQYF. In nucleotides, the CDR3 is TGTGCCAGCGTCCTAGGGTTAGCAGGAGAGACCCAGTACTTC. V gene TRBV6-1 combines with J gene TRBJ2-5; D uncertain. The V gene lost 8 bases and the J gene lost 4 bases, with 17 bases spanning the gap. The CDR3 loop spans 14 amino acids. Germline assignment: CDR1 MNHNS and CDR2 SASEGT.

The chain is built from TRBV7-8 and TRBJ2-5; 10 bases are a match to TRBD2. Germline V gene data show CDR1 as SGHVS and CDR2 as FQNEAQ. V shed 3 bases and J 5 bases; nucleotides not matched to a gene: 12. This CDR3 region has 17 residues. CDR3 loop: CASSLGFSGGRGETQYF. CDR3 DNA sequence: TGTGCCAGCAGCTTGGGTTTTAGCGGGGGGCGAGGGGAGACCCAGTACTTC.

This chain links TRBV10-3 with TRBJ1-3, with 7 bases identical to TRBD1. V dropped 6 bases and J dropped 2; count of bases not matched to a gene: 4. CDR3 length equals 14 residues. Germline lookup yields CDR1 ENHRY and CDR2 SYGVKD. CDR3 loop: CAISVRGTGNTIYF. The CDR3 DNA follows: TGTGCCATCAGCGTCAGGGGGACTGGAAACACCATATATTTT.

This rearrangement joins TRBV10-3 to TRBJ1-3; unclear D gene. The CDR3 contains 12 residues. CDR1 is ENHRY, CDR2 SYGVKD, per germline. The germline V and J ends were trimmed by 8 bases and 0 bases, with 5 bases remaining between them. The CDR3 is CAIADSGNTIYF. CDR3 nucleotide sequence: TGTGCCATCGCTGACTCTGGAAACACCATATATTTT.

The chain links TRBV5-1 to TRBJ1-6; no firm D call. This CDR3 contains 15 residues. In germline, CDR1 is SGHRS, CDR2 YFSETQ. Trimming pared 0 bases from V and 6 bases from J, leaving 10 bases between. The CDR3 spells CASSLGPGFNSPLHF. CDR3 coding DNA: TGCGCCAGCAGCTTGGGGCCGGGCTTTAATTCACCCCTCCACTTT. Full variable domain (outside the CDR3, taken from reference TRBV5-1 and TRBJ1-6): KAGVTQTPRYLIKTRGQQVTLSCSPISGHRSVSWYQQTPGQGLQFLFEYFSETQRNKGNFPGRFSGRQFSNSRSEMNVSTLELGDSALYLCASSLGPGFNSPLHFGNGTRLTVT.

Only a few counts were recorded for this clone. The gene calls are TRBV2 and TRBJ2-5; D remains ambiguous. Germline V gene lookup returns CDR1 SNHLY and CDR2 FYNNEI. Trimming shortened V by 6 bases and J by 1 base, and 9 bases separated the two germline ends. There are 13 residues in the CDR3. The CDR3: CASRPSPQETQYF. The CDR3 coding sequence is TGTGCCAGCAGGCCCAGTCCCCAAGAGACCCAGTACTTC.

The chain links TRBV6-1 to TRBJ2-7, with D possibly TRBD1 on 6 matching bases. Germline V gene lookup returns CDR1 MNHNS and CDR2 SASEGT. Trimming removed 8 bases at V and 2 bases at J, with 16 bases between. The length of the CDR3 is 14 residues. CDR3 DNA sequence: TGTGCCAGCTCCTACACAGGGACGACCTACGAGCAGTACTTC. Its protein is CASSYTGTTYEQYF.

The chain carries TRBV9 and TRBJ2-7, with a weak D call TRBD1 (6 bases). V lost 3 bases, J lost 1 base, and 11 bases lay in between. The germline V gene encodes CDR1 SGDLS and CDR2 YYNGEE. The CDR3 runs to 14 residues. The CDR3 spells CASSETGSSYEQYF. The CDR3, as DNA: TGTGCCAGCAGCGAAACAGGGTCGTCCTACGAGCAGTACTTC.

The chain links TRBV6-5 to TRBJ1-1; D is unresolved. CDR3 length equals 14 residues. Per germline, CDR1 MNHEY and CDR2 SVGAGI. Trimming removed 4 bases at V and 1 base at J, with 10 bases between. CDR3 loop: CASSSPTQNTEAFF. Written as DNA, the CDR3 is TGTGCCAGCAGTTCACCGACCCAGAACACTGAAGCTTTCTTT.

The V gene is TRBV29-1, the J gene TRBJ2-5, with 9 bases that match TRBD1. Losses at the gene ends were 5 bases for V and 6 bases for J; bases not matched to a gene: 10. The CDR3 runs 14 residues. Germline values: CDR1 SQVTM, CDR2 ANQGSEA. This CDR3 is CSVLQGAVTQTQYF. For the CDR3, the DNA is TGCAGCGTTCTACAGGGGGCTGTTACACAGACCCAGTACTTC.

The chain combines TRBV10-3 with TRBJ2-2; 7 bases match TRBD1. The germline V gene has CDR1 ENHRY and CDR2 SYGVKD. Trimming at V came to 7 bases and at J to 5 bases, leaving 7 bases not matched to a gene. This CDR3 has 14 amino acids. The CDR3 bases are TGTGCCATCACCGCAACAGGGGAAACCGGGGAGCTGTTTTTT. This gives the protein CAITATGETGELFF.

V is TRBV6-5 and J is TRBJ2-2; D is unclear. The germline gives CDR1 MNHEY, CDR2 SVGAGI. The CDR3 totals 13 residues. Trimming stripped 7 bases from V and 4 bases from J, with 10 bases between. DNA for the CDR3: TGTGCCAGCACCCGCCCCTCCACCGGGGAGCTGTTTTTT. Residues: CASTRPSTGELFF.

The chain has TRBV7-2 and TRBJ1-5, with D uncertain. This CDR3 is 15 amino acids long. CDR1 is SGHTA, CDR2 FQGNSA, per germline. The V gene lost 1 base and the J gene lost 4 bases, with 11 bases spanning the gap. This CDR3 is CASSLGGLSNQPQHF. The CDR3 DNA is TGTGCCAGCAGCTTAGGAGGGTTAAGTAATCAGCCCCAGCATTTT.

This clone occurred a few times. Here the CDR3 reads CASTGPLNTEAFF. For the CDR3, the DNA is TGTGCCAGTACTGGGCCCTTGAACACTGAAGCTTTCTTT. The chain joins TRBV19 to TRBJ1-1; D remains unclear. The CDR3 sequence is 13 residues long. Germline CDR1 LNHDA, CDR2 SQIVND (reference sequence). V was trimmed by 7 bases and J by 0 bases, leaving 9 bases between them. Combining the CDR3 with reference TRBV19 and TRBJ1-1 gives the whole variable domain DGGITQSPKYLFRKEGQNVTLSCEQNLNHDAMYWYRQDPGQGLRLIYYSQIVNDFQKGDIAEGYSVSREKKESFPLTVTSAQKNPTAFYLCASTGPLNTEAFFGQGTRLTVV.